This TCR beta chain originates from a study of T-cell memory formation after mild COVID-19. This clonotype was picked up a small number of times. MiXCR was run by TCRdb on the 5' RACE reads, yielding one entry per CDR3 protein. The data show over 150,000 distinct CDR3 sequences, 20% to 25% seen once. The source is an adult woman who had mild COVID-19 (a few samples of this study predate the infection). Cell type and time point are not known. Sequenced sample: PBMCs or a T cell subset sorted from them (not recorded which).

CDR3 nucleotide sequence: TGCAGTGCTAGAAGCCCCTATCCTAGCGGGAGGGCCGGGAATGAGCAGTTCTTC. It yields the protein CSARSPYPSGRAGNEQFF. The chain employs TRBV20-1 and TRBJ2-1, with 12 bases that match TRBD2. The ends lost 2 bases at V and 7 bases at J; junction bases unmatched: 15. The CDR3 is 18 residues long. Germline CDR1 DFQATT, CDR2 SNEGSKA (reference sequence).